This entry concerns a single TCR beta chain. In its sample, this clonotype was seen many times. Its antigen is currently not known. Per-base qualities were not stored, and no clone one base away is much larger. The sample comes from a study of T cells in Graves' hyperthyroidism and ophthalmopathy (dated by TCRdb to between 2017 and 2020). Turning to the overall study: Peripheral blood samples were taken at the time of initial diagnosis, prior to any treatment. To identify TCR V-J signatures that set the groups apart, the researchers used a discovery cohort of 100 patients, made up of under 50 with Graves' ophthalmopathy and some 58 with stable Graves' hyperthyroidism. Whether ophthalmopathy could be predicted prospectively was tested in an independent validation cohort made up of some 20 hyperthyroidism patients plus 17 patients who later progressed to ophthalmopathy. The 100 discovery patients were randomly split 7:3 into training and test sets. In roughly six Graves' hyperthyroidism patients, the study also compared T-cell repertoires from thyroid tissue with T-cell repertoires from blood. After blood sampling, hyperthyroidism patients were treated with methimazole at a starting dose of 30 mg daily, and ophthalmopathy patients were treated with high-dose intravenous methylprednisolone. TCR Vbeta CDR3 sequencing of 120 to 150 peripheral blood samples (more than 40 ophthalmopathy, roughly 72 hyperthyroidism and approximately 17 progressor patients) is reported in the paper. What the study reported, not specific to this receptor: In validation, the model predicted progression to ophthalmopathy a median of around six months before onset, with roughly 71% sensitivity and about 72% specificity. A model built on a 13 V-J signature distinguished ophthalmopathy from stable hyperthyroidism, reaching roughly 88% sensitivity and about 81% specificity in cross-validation and 80%/75% in testing. Sample size was not statistically predetermined, and blinding of investigators to group allocation was not performed. Most expanded thyroid clonotypes (frequency above 0.001) were also detected in blood, a finding suggesting that blood repertoires may reflect thyroid immune responses.

V loses 3 bases at its end and J loses 4 bases; junction bases beyond the gene matches: 10. Its CDR3 holds 16 amino acids, cysteine through phenylalanine. Just the 48-base CDR3 DNA is kept, in frame starting at base 1. The germline V gene sets CDR1 to ENHRY and CDR2 to SYGVKD. Amplification of TCR beta CDR3 regions was carried out from RNA transcripts. A first-round RT-PCR of the TCR CDR3 used the HTBI primer set with the Qiagen OneStep RT-PCR kit. The libraries were constructed in a second round of multiplex PCR and then size-selected and purified. Libraries were sequenced paired-end with 100 bp reads on an Illumina HiSeq2000. Per the original workflow: SOAPnuke was used to process the raw data, with reads discarded if the reads contained adapters or uncalled bases, had a mean Phred below 15, or lacked an exact constant-primer or identifier match. COPE v1.2.5 was used to merge the high-quality paired reads, and each unique nucleotide sequence was defined as a clonotype. Clonotypes were aligned to IMGT TRBV, TRBD and TRBJ reference segments using MiTCR v1.1. The analysis included only V-J combinations with a frequency above 0.0001, which together covered 99% to 99.2% of the repertoires. The TCS score was defined as the ratio of F50 (clonal expansion) to E x V (chaos), calculated using BLOSUM62-based TCRdist between CDR3 peptides within each V-J. Welch's t-statistics and random forest reduced fewer than 600 V-J features to 13, which were used in a naive Bayes classifier (R e1071). TCRdb handled the public reads itself, with Q25 trimming in fastp and clone calling in MiXCR, and kept productive beta chains. Identical CDR3 proteins give one entry, which carries the most common genes and DNA. For this entry, the V and J calls and clone size follow TCRdb and not the study's own pipeline. The sample includes about 590,000 distinct CDR3 sequences, with 15% to 18% observed a single time. The ten largest make up under 7.5% of the sample.

Graves' hyperthyroidism was defined as stable when no progression to ophthalmopathy occurred over 18 months of follow-up. Hyperthyroidism patients were aged 18 to 65 years and newly diagnosed, with disease duration of less than 2 months. Patients with uncontrolled infections, other autoimmune diseases, pregnancy or lactation were excluded. Diagnoses were established on the basis of clinical symptoms, serum thyroxine and TRAb, thyroid ultrasound, and orbital computed tomography. PBMCs were isolated from approximately 10 ml of fresh peripheral blood by Ficoll-Paque density gradient centrifugation. Trizol reagent was used to extract total RNA, and RNA quality was then checked on an Agilent 2100 Bioanalyzer.

The V and J segments used are TRBV10-3 and TRBJ2-7, and TRBD1 aligns with 9 junction nucleotides. The TCR originated in a woman aged 30 to 39 with Graves' hyperthyroidism. The sample comprised blood. Here the CDR3 is given as CAISDKDRTGEYEQYF. The DNA sequence is given as TGTGCCATCAGTGATAAGGATAGGACAGGGGAATACGAGCAGTACTTC.